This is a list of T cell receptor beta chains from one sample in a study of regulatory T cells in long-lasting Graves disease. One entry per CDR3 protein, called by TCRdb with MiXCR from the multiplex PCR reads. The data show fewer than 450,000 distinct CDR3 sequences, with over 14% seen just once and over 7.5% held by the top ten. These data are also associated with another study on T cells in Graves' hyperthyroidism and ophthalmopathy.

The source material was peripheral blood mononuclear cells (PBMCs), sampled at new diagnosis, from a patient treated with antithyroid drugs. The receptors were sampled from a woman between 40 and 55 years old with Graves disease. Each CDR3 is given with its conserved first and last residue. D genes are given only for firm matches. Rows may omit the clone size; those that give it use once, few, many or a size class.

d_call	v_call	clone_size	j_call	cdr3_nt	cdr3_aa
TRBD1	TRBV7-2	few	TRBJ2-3	TGTGCCAGCAGCTTAGCGCGGACAGGCGGCGGTGCGGGCCCCACAGATACGCAGTATTTT	CASSLARTGGGAGPTDTQYF
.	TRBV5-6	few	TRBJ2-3	TGTGCCAGTTGCGGTGCCAGCCGGGTCACAGATACGCAGTATTTT	CASCGASRVTDTQYF
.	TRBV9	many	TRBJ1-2	TGTGCCAGCAGCCTAGGACAGTATGGCTACACCTTC	CASSLGQYGYTF
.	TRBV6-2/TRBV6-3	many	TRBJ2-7	TGTGCCAGCAGCCCAATCGCAGACGAGCAGTACTTC	CASSPIADEQYF
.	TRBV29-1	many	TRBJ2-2	TGCAGCGGCTATCAGAACACCGGGGAGCTGTTTTTT	CSGYQNTGELFF
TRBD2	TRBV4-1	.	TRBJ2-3	TGCGCCAGCAGCCAAGAGGGTCGGGAGGGCTCAGATACGCAGTATTTT	CASSQEGREGSDTQYF
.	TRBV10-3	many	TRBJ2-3	TGTGCCATCAGTGAGTCGCTAGCTCCAGATACGCAGTATTTT	CAISESLAPDTQYF
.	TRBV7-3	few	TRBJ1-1	TGTGCCAGCAGCTTAATGGGGGGTCAGAACACTGAAGCTTTCTTT	CASSLMGGQNTEAFF
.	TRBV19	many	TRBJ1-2	TGTGCCAGTAGTATTACAGCCCTCCCCTATGGCTACACCTTC	CASSITALPYGYTF
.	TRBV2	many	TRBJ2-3	TGTGCCAGCAGTGAAAGATTAGCGGCAGATACGCAGTATTTT	CASSERLAADTQYF
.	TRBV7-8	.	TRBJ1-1	TGTGCCAGCAGCCAAAACTACAATAGGCAGATGAACACTGAAGCTTTCTTT	CASSQNYNRQMNTEAFF
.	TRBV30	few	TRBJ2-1	TGTGCCTGGAGTGTACTAAGAAATGAGCAGTTCTTC	CAWSVLRNEQFF
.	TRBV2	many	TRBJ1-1	TGTGCCAGCAGTGGCGACAGTGGCACTGAAGCTTTCTTT	CASSGDSGTEAFF
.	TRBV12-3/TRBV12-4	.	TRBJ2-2	TGTGCCAGCAGTTCCTTCCAAAGGGAGCTGTTTTTT	CASSSFQRELFF
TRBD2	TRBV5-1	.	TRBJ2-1	TGCGCCAGCGAGGGGGGGACTAGCTCCTACAATCAGCAGTTCTTC	CASEGGTSSYNQQFF
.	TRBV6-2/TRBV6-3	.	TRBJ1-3	TGTGCCAGCAGTTACCCGAACCTTCAGGGAAACTCTGGAAACACCATATATTTT	CASSYPNLQGNSGNTIYF
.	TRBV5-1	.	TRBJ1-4	TGCGCCAGCTCCCAAAACACCCTAAATGAAAAACTGTTTTTT	CASSQNTLNEKLFF
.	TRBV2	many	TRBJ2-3	TGTGCCAGCAGTGAAGACCTTCCCCATACAGATACGCAGTATTTT	CASSEDLPHTDTQYF
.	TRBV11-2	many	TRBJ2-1	TGTGCCAGCAGCTTAGTTCCTCCAGGGCTAAATGAGCAGTTCTTC	CASSLVPPGLNEQFF
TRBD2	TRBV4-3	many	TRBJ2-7	TGCGCCAGCAGCCAATCGACTAGCGGTACCTACGAGCAGTACTTC	CASSQSTSGTYEQYF
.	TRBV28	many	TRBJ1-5	TGTGCCAGCAGTTTAGGCGGCCCCGGTCAGCCCCAGCATTTT	CASSLGGPGQPQHF